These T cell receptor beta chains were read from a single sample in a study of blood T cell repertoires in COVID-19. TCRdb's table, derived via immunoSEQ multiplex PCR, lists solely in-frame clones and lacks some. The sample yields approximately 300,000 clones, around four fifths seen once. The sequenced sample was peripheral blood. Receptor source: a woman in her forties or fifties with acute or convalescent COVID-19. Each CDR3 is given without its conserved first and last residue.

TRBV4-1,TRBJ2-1,ASSRQPNTGNEQF
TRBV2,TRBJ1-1,ASSPTGPEAF
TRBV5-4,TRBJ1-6,ASSLGARENSPLH
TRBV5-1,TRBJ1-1,ASREGQGLMNTEAF
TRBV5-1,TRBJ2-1,ASSLGQGASNEQF
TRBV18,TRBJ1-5,ASSSTGLGGAQH
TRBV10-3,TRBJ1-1,AIRTGENTEAF
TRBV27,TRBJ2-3,ASTEQGMRTDTQY
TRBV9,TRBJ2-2,ASSVGGSGPNTGELF
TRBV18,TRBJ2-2,ASSPVTSGTGELF
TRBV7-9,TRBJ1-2,ASSFLTGGELGYT
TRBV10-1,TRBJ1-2,ASSRGQGARGYT
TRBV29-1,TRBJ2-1,SVEVGGNEQF
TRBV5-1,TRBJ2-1,ASRLGTGLYNEQF
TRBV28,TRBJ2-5,ASSSPTSDRAQETQY
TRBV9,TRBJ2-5,ASSVGGTGSGVETQY
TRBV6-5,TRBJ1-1,ASTPTGNMNTEAF
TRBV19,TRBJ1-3,ASLRGSSGNTIY
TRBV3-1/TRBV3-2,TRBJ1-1,ASSSPAEAF
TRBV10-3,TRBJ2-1,AIREDSGSDNEQF
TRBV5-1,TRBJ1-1,ASSDPDRANTEAF
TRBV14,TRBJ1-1,ASSQDWRGQNTEAF
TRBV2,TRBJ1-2,ASSAWMGGEGYT
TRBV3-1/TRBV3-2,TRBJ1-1,ASSQVRRGRAEAF
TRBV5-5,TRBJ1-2,ASSLSRANYGYT
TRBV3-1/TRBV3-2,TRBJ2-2,ASSQDPGQGGPGYTGELF
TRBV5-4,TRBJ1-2,ASSLAPQAYGYT
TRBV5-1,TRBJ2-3,ASSSGQGEDTQY
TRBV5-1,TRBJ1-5,ASSQTGGLGQPQH
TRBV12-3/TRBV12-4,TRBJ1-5,ASSFQGLQPQH
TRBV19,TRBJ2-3,ASSNTDTQY
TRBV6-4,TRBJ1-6,ASSEGSGGNSPLH